This paragraph reports one T cell receptor (beta chain). The entry originates in a study of blood T cell repertoires in COVID-19. CDR1 is MNHEY and CDR2 is SMNVEV in the germline V gene (reference sequence). CDR3 length: 18 amino acids. Trimming cost V 0 bases and J 2 bases; bases outside gene matches: 8. Per the original methods: Reference gene primers were amplified, and this amplification served to estimate nucleated cell counts. Repertoires were generated with immunoSEQ multiplex PCR, while TCRdb's copy carries only in-frame clones and drops some. The V and J calls and clone size were taken over from that table, and D and trimming were inferred from the DNA. The sample contains some 200,000 clones, around 82% of which appear only once.

The sequenced sample consisted of peripheral blood. This receptor was obtained from a woman older than 75 with acute or convalescent COVID-19. The V call is TRBV27, the J call TRBJ2-2; 8 bases are a match to TRBD1. Here the CDR3 reads CASSLSNPRGQNTGELFF. The CDR3 DNA reads TGTGCCAGCAGTTTATCGAACCCCAGGGGGCAAAACACCGGGGAGCTGTTTTTT.